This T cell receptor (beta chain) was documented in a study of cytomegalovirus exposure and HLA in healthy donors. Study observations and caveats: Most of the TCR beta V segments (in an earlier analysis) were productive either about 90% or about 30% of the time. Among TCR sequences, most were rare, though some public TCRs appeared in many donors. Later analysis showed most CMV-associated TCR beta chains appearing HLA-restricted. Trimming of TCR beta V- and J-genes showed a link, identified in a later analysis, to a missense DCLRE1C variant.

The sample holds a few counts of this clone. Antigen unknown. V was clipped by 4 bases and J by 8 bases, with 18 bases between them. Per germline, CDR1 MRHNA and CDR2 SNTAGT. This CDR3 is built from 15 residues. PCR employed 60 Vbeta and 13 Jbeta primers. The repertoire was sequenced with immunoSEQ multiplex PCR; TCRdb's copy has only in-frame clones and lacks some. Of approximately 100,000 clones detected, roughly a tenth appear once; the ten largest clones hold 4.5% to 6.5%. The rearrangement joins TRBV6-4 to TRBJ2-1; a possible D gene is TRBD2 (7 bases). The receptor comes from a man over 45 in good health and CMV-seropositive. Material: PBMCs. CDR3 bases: TGTGCCAGCAGTGTTGCGGGGGCTAGGTCCGATGAGCAGTTCTTC. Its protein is CASSVAGARSDEQFF.